One sample yielded the 21 T cell receptor beta chains listed below, sequenced in a study of control samples from healthy donors and cancer patients. Sequenced by immunoSEQ multiplex PCR; TCRdb stores in-frame clones only, minus some. Altogether fewer than 150,000 clones are present, about 89% being singletons, with the ten largest covering less than 9%. Source material: blood. These receptors all come from a woman under 30 in good health.

This clone has just one count. The V call is TRBV10-1, the J call TRBJ2-1, with D unresolved. Germline V gives CDR1 WNHNN, CDR2 SYGVQD (reference sequence). V was cut by 4 bases and J by 6 bases, with 7 bases left in between. The CDR3 loop spans 12 amino acids. Here the CDR3 DNA reads TGCGCCAGCAGTGCCCCCGTCAATGAGCAGTTCTTC. Its translation is CASSAPVNEQFF.

The chain joins TRBV30 to TRBJ2-5; no definite D call. Germline CDR1 and CDR2: GTSNPN and SVGIG (reference sequence). The CDR3 totals 14 residues. The V end was cut by 4 bases, the J end by 4 bases, with 16 bases between. The CDR3 region is CAWNPGSSRETQYF. The DNA for the CDR3 is TGTGCCTGGAACCCGGGTTCTAGTCGAGAGACCCAGTACTTC.

The genes are TRBV24-1 and TRBJ2-3; D remains unclear. The V end lost 3 bases, the J end lost 2 bases, and 11 bases lay between the germline ends. Looked up from germline, CDR1 is KGHDR and CDR2 is SFDVKD. This CDR3 region has 15 residues. CDR3 DNA sequence: TGTGCCACCAGTGATGGGTCAGTCCACACAGATACGCAGTATTTT. As protein: CATSDGSVHTDTQYF.

The V gene is TRBV28, the J gene TRBJ1-2; TRBD1 might be the D (5 bases). The V and J ends lost 5 bases and 8 bases respectively, with 15 bases between them. CDR3 size: 13 residues. Germline V gene lookup returns CDR1 MDHEN and CDR2 SYDVKM. The CDR3 DNA follows: TGTGCCAGCAGTCTCAGCCGGGGGACGGGCTACACCTTC. It specifies CASSLSRGTGYTF.

V is TRBV2 and J is TRBJ2-3, with D possibly matching TRBD2 (5 bases). In germline, CDR1 is SNHLY, CDR2 FYNNEI. Between the trimmed V and J ends, which lost 7 bases and 0 bases, there was a span of 14 bases. The CDR3 totals 15 residues. CDR3 coding DNA: TGTGCCAGCATGAAGGCTAGCCAGAGCACAGATACGCAGTATTTT. Translated, it gives CASMKASQSTDTQYF.

The chain has TRBV2 and TRBJ1-1; no clear D. The germline gives CDR1 SNHLY, CDR2 FYNNEI. This CDR3 has 13 amino acids. V was cut by 6 bases and J by 4 bases, with 12 bases left in between. The CDR3 here is CASRASWGTEAFF. The CDR3 DNA sequence: TGTGCCAGCAGGGCCTCATGGGGCACTGAAGCTTTCTTT.

This chain uses TRBV6-2 or TRBV6-3 with TRBJ2-4; D call uncertain. V lost 3 bases, J lost 8 bases, and 8 bases lay in between. The CDR3 contains 12 residues. Germline V lookup: CDR1 MNHEY, CDR2 SVGEGT. The CDR3 DNA is TGTGCCAGCAGTTATGGTTTGGACATTCAGTACTTC. Translating gives CASSYGLDIQYF.

The chain uses TRBV18 and TRBJ2-1; possible D gene TRBD1, 5 bases. This CDR3 has 14 residues. Between the trimmed V and J ends, which lost 3 bases and 4 bases, there was a span of 10 bases. Looked up from germline, CDR1 is KGHSH and CDR2 is LQKENI. Here the CDR3 DNA reads TGTGCCAGCTCACCGAAGACAGTTTACAATGAGCAGTTCTTC. Its translation is CASSPKTVYNEQFF.

This sequence joins TRBV14 and TRBJ2-2; D might be TRBD2 (6 bases). V shed 1 base and J shed 6 bases, with 9 bases lying between them. The germline gives CDR1 SGHDN, CDR2 FVKESK. The CDR3 contains 14 residues. The CDR3 DNA follows: TGTGCCAGCAGCCAAGCCCGCGGGGCCGGGGAGCTGTTTTTT. It specifies CASSQARGAGELFF.

This clone was seen a few times. The V gene is TRBV2, the J gene TRBJ2-5, with TRBD1 matching 11 bases. The junction had 9 bases not matched to a gene; V was cut back by 8 bases and J by 4 bases. CDR3 size: 15 residues. Germline V gene lookup returns CDR1 SNHLY and CDR2 FYNNEI. The CDR3 loop is CASAGQGAFGETQYF. CDR3 nucleotide sequence: TGTGCCAGCGCCGGACAGGGGGCGTTCGGAGAGACCCAGTACTTC.

J is TRBJ2-7 and V is TRBV19, with D possibly TRBD1 on 6 matching bases. The CDR3 sequence is 15 residues long. Trimming took 5 bases from V and 3 from J, leaving 17 bases between them. CDR1 is LNHDA and CDR2 is SQIVND in the germline V gene (reference sequence). The CDR3 sequence is CASSAAGTPVYEQYF. DNA for the CDR3: TGTGCCAGTAGTGCAGCCGGGACACCCGTCTACGAGCAGTACTTC.

This chain connects TRBV7-2 to TRBJ2-3; D might be TRBD1 or TRBD2, each matching 7 bases. The V end was cut by 7 bases, the J end by 3 bases, with 14 bases between. CDR1 SGHTA and CDR2 FQGNSA come from the germline V gene. This CDR3 comprises 14 residues. The CDR3 loop is CASKPRGGTDTQYF. CDR3 nucleotide sequence: TGTGCCAGCAAACCCAGGGGGGGGACAGATACGCAGTATTTT.

The chain links TRBV6-6 to TRBJ2-1, with D maybe TRBD2 (5 bases). CDR1 is MNHNY and CDR2 is SVGAGI in the germline V gene (reference sequence). The CDR3 has 15 residues. Trimming took off 5 bases at V and 7 bases at J, with 18 bases between the two ends. The CDR3 loop reads CASSDDYNLWNEQFF. The CDR3 bases are TGTGCCAGCAGTGACGACTATAATCTATGGAATGAGCAGTTCTTC.

V and J are TRBV28 and TRBJ1-6; 10 bases match TRBD1. CDR1 and CDR2 (germline): MDHEN, SYDVKM. Losses at the gene ends were 7 bases for V and 6 bases for J; bases not matched to a gene: 6. This CDR3 is built from 15 residues. This chain's CDR3 is CASTSRDRGNSPLHF. The CDR3 DNA reads as TGTGCCAGCACATCCCGGGACAGGGGTAATTCACCCCTCCACTTT.

The rearrangement links TRBV18 to TRBJ1-5; D remains unclear. Germline-derived CDR1 and CDR2 are KGHSH and LQKENI. The CDR3 is 15 amino acids. The V end lost 3 bases, the J end lost 0 bases, and 9 bases lay between the germline ends. This CDR3 reads CASSPAGISNQPQHF. The CDR3 DNA reads TGTGCCAGCTCACCGGCGGGGATTAGCAATCAGCCCCAGCATTTT.

The chain couples TRBV6-2 or TRBV6-3 to TRBJ2-5; 10 bases are a match to TRBD2. V was clipped by 1 base and J by 5 bases; unmatched bases: 4. The germline V gene encodes CDR1 MNHEY and CDR2 SVGEGT. CDR3 length: 15 residues. This CDR3 is CASSYLASGSETQYF. CDR3 nucleotides: TGTGCCAGCAGTTACTTGGCTAGCGGGAGTGAGACCCAGTACTTC.

The chain links TRBV3-1 (or the pseudogene TRBV3-2) to TRBJ2-4; D remains ambiguous. Germline-derived CDR1 and CDR2 are LGHDT and YNNKEL (reference sequence). The CDR3 is 18 residues long. V lost 2 bases, J lost 5 bases, and 22 bases lay in between. The CDR3 sequence is CASSQKWGSRSRENIQYF. The CDR3 DNA reads as TGTGCCAGCAGCCAAAAGTGGGGTAGTCGGAGCCGGGAAAACATTCAGTACTTC.

The rearrangement uses TRBV13 and TRBJ1-2; possibly TRBD1 for D (6 bases). The germline V gene encodes CDR1 PRHDT and CDR2 FYEKMQ (reference sequence). CDR3 size: 13 residues. Trimming removed 5 bases at V and 8 bases at J, with 15 bases between. The CDR3 here is CASSVRSGGGYTF. The CDR3 region has the DNA TGTGCCAGCAGCGTCCGCTCGGGGGGCGGCTACACCTTC.

The chain couples TRBV6-5 to TRBJ2-1, with 9 positions matching TRBD2. From germline, CDR1 is MNHEY and CDR2 SVGAGI. Trimming at V came to 8 bases and at J to 5 bases, leaving 7 bases not matched to a gene. CDR3 size: 14 residues. The CDR3: CASGRGGRDNEQFF. CDR3 in DNA: TGTGCCAGCGGACGGGGCGGGAGGGACAATGAGCAGTTCTTC.

This chain connects TRBV2 to TRBJ2-1, with D possibly being TRBD2 (6 bases). V lost 6 bases and J lost 2, with 20 bases in between. CDR3 length equals 17 residues. Germline V gene lookup returns CDR1 SNHLY and CDR2 FYNNEI. The DNA of the CDR3 is TGTGCCAGCAGCCGATATTCTAGCGCAGGTCCCTACAATGAGCAGTTCTTC. The encoded protein is CASSRYSSAGPYNEQFF. The full variable domain, completed using reference TRBV2 and TRBJ2-1, is EPEVTQTPSHQVTQMGQEVILRCVPISNHLYFYWYRQILGQKVEFLVSFYNNEISEKSEIFDDQFSVERPDGSNFTLKIRSTKLEDSAMYFCASSRYSSAGPYNEQFFGPGTRLTVL.

This sequence joins TRBV9 and TRBJ2-2; D is unclear. The V gene's germline CDR1 is SGDLS and CDR2 YYNGEE. Trimming removed 2 bases from V and 5 bases from J, with 13 bases in between. The CDR3 covers 15 residues. The CDR3 loop reads CASSVLSGTTGELFF. The CDR3 DNA sequence: TGTGCCAGCAGCGTCCTCTCCGGAACTACCGGGGAGCTGTTTTTT.